The present entry profiles one T cell receptor (beta chain) with its context. The germline V gene encodes CDR1 MDHEN and CDR2 SYDVKM. Trimming shortened V by 5 bases and J by 1 base, and 18 bases separated the two germline ends. This CDR3 spans 17 amino acids. The sample belongs to a study of blood T cell repertoires in COVID-19. This table comes from immunoSEQ multiplex PCR, and its TCRdb copy is limited to in-frame clones, with some not included. The sample shows over 65,000 clones, 70% to 90% of them seen only once. The sequence was collected from an elderly man with active or convalescent COVID-19. This chain uses TRBV28 with TRBJ2-1, with D hard to call. Sequenced input: peripheral blood. The DNA for the CDR3 is TGTGCCAGCAGTCTCCAAGGAGCTACCCGGTCCTACAATGAGCAGTTCTTC. This encodes CASSLQGATRSYNEQFF.